The 8 T cell receptor beta chains given below trace back to one sample, sequenced in a study of cytomegalovirus exposure and HLA in healthy donors. PCR used 60 Vbeta primers and 13 Jbeta primers. Method: immunoSEQ multiplex PCR; TCRdb's copy keeps in-frame clones and lacks some. The sample consists of about 130,000 clones, approximately 84% of them appearing once. Sequencing used PBMCs. The receptors were sampled from a man aged 18-30 years in good health and CMV-seropositive.

The count of this clone is one. The chain joins TRBV7-2 to TRBJ1-5, with TRBD1 matching over 8 bases. Unmatched junction bases numbered 10, after V lost 1 base and J lost 5 bases. CDR1 is SGHTA, CDR2 FQGNSA, per germline. The CDR3 has 17 amino acids. Here the CDR3 DNA reads TGTGCCAGCAGCTTAGAGCGGGACAGGAAAGAGTATCAGCCCCAGCATTTT. It translates to CASSLERDRKEYQPQHF. Combining the CDR3 with reference TRBV7-2 and TRBJ1-5 gives the whole variable domain GAGVSQSPSNKVTEKGKDVELRCDPISGHTALYWYRQSLGQGLEFLIYFQGNSAPDKSGLPSDRFSAERTGGSVSTLTIQRTQQEDSAVYLCASSLERDRKEYQPQHFGDGTRLSIL.

The rearrangement links TRBV6-1 to TRBJ1-5, with D perhaps matching TRBD1 (5 bases). The CDR3 runs 15 residues. Germline lookup yields CDR1 MNHNS and CDR2 SASEGT. V lost 4 bases and J 3 bases, leaving 13 bases between the germline ends. CDR3 bases: TGTGCCAGCAGTGTCGGGGGGGTGTCCAATCAGCCCCAGCATTTT. As protein: CASSVGGVSNQPQHF.

The V gene is TRBV27, the J gene TRBJ2-3; D perhaps matches TRBD1 (5 bases). The CDR3 runs to 14 residues. The germline CDR1 and CDR2 sequences are MNHEY and SMNVEV (reference sequence). Trimming removed 3 bases at V and 6 bases at J, with 13 bases between. The CDR3 sequence is CASSFKRGLDTQYF. Written as DNA, the CDR3 is TGTGCCAGCAGTTTCAAAAGGGGTTTGGATACGCAGTATTTT.

The count of this clone is one. The V gene is TRBV10-2, the J gene TRBJ2-4; TRBD2 matches 9 bases. V shed 5 bases, J shed 9 bases, and the junction held 20 bases outside the gene matches. There are 18 residues in the CDR3. The germline V gene encodes CDR1 WSHSY and CDR2 SAAADI. The CDR3 spells CASSSPAGGELRRVIQYF. CDR3 DNA sequence: TGCGCCAGCAGTTCCCCGGCGGGAGGGGAATTAAGGCGAGTCATTCAGTACTTC.

The V call is TRBV4-3, the J call TRBJ2-5, with TRBD2 matching over 11 bases. The CDR3 covers 16 residues. The V and J ends lost 1 base and 4 bases, in that order; junction bases with no gene match: 5. Germline V gives CDR1 LGHNA, CDR2 YSLEER. The CDR3 DNA reads as TGCGCCAGCAGCCAAGGGGTAGCGGGAGGGTTAGAGACCCAGTACTTC. This sequence encodes CASSQGVAGGLETQYF.

The CDR3 sequence is CASSHLAGGAYEQYF. In DNA, the CDR3 is TGCGCCAGCAGCCACCTAGCGGGAGGGGCCTACGAGCAGTACTTC. The chain has TRBV4-1 and TRBJ2-7; 12 bases fit TRBD2. This CDR3 is 15 amino acids long. Germline V gene lookup returns CDR1 MGHRA and CDR2 YSYEKL. V trimming: 3 bases; J trimming: 2 bases; junction bases outside the gene matches: 2.

This chain links TRBV5-1 with TRBJ1-5, with D unresolved. V lost 2 bases and J lost 8, with 14 bases in between. The germline gives CDR1 SGHRS, CDR2 YFSETQ. This CDR3 spans 14 amino acids. Here the CDR3 DNA reads TGCGCCAGCAGCTTAGAGGGAAGGCAGGAGCCCCAGCATTTT. Protein product: CASSLEGRQEPQHF.

The chain is built from TRBV10-3 and TRBJ2-5; a possible D gene is TRBD2 (6 bases). Deletions cut 5 bases from V and 3 bases from J, with 16 bases between. CDR1 ENHRY and CDR2 SYGVKD come from the germline V gene. The length of the CDR3 is 15 residues. The CDR3 bases are TGTGCCATCAGTAGCCGGGAAGCGGGTGAAGAGACCCAGTACTTC. Amino acid sequence: CAISSREAGEETQYF.